This T cell receptor (beta chain) was sequenced for a study of blood T cell repertoires in COVID-19 (dated by TCRdb to the early 2020s). About the study as a whole: Samples covering the acute and convalescent phases of COVID-19 were provided by collaborators in the United States, Italy and Spain. The prospective study material was composed of cDNA or gDNA derived from T cells, B-cell-depleted T cells, or PBMCs. Deeply sampled blood TCRbeta repertoires from subjects exposed to, actively infected with, or recovered from COVID-19 were included in the dataset. The repertoires were released in a freely available public database meant as a resource for research on the immune response to SARS-CoV-2. Samples came from the ongoing ImmuneRACE study (first 160 participants) plus 1,254 subjects from 6 global collaborators. The sample metadata nearly always contained a de-identified subject ID, COVID-19 status, age in years and sex. HLA class I and class II types, where available, came from metadata supplied by the sample provider rather than from assay-based typing.

The immunoSEQ Assay, a bias-controlled multiplex PCR, was used to amplify TCRbeta CDR3 regions from genomic DNA. The original pipeline was this. The number of nucleated cells in each sample was estimated by amplification of reference gene primers within the assay. To quantify the absolute abundance of each unique TCRbeta CDR3 rearrangement, sequence reads were collapsed and filtered. Productive Simpson clonality was computed per sample as the square root of Simpson's diversity index over productive rearrangements. TCRdb took this table from immuneACCESS and kept in-frame rearrangements with V and J called. Such tables lack part of the clones; where checked against another copy, unresolved V genes explain under half of the gap, and the rest is unexplained. V and J calls and clone size are as listed in that table; D and trimming were resolved from the DNA. In this sample the table shows roughly 200,000 clones, 70% to 90% of which occur a single time. The ten largest clonotypes hold 10% to 11% of the sample.

This clone was seen just once. This receptor's antigen is unknown. Base-call qualities are not available, and no considerably larger clone is one nucleotide away. Whole blood was collected in K2EDTA tubes by collaborating institutions according to the institutions' own protocols. For TCRbeta analysis, collaborators shipped samples in one of three forms: frozen whole blood, isolated PBMCs, or DNA extracted from either of those sample types. V and J are truncated by 3 bases and 0 bases respectively, leaving an intervening sequence of 20 bases. The germline V gene supplies CDR1 MGHRA and CDR2 YSYEKL. From the cysteine up to the phenylalanine, the CDR3 has a length of 18 residues. The retained sequence is limited to the CDR3, 54 bases, with the frame set at the first base. The paper's findings and limits, for the study overall: Clinical and demographic metadata were provided uncurated, with the amount varying by source and participant.

Recombination connected TRBV4-1 to TRBJ1-1; TRBD1 could be the D gene, as 5 bases match. This TCR came from a human donor with active or convalescent COVID-19. The donor label of this sample is uncertain. Sequencing input: peripheral blood. The DNA sequence is as follows: TGCGCCAGCAGCCAGATTTGGGACCGCGGGGCCATGAACACTGAAGCTTTCTTT. This yields the protein CASSQIWDRGAMNTEAFF.